Described below is a single TCR beta chain sequence and its context. Its antigen is undetermined. This CDR3 has 13 amino acids. V dropped 6 bases and J dropped 6 bases, with 18 bases sitting between them. Per the germline V gene, CDR1 is SQVTM and CDR2 is ANQGSEA. The data derive from a study of T cell responses to AZD1222 COVID-19 vaccine. Study summary: Second-dose recipients at about 4 or about 12 weeks were treated as one pooled group.

Broader study findings: White British people made up most donors, females outnumbered males, and clonal diversity was possibly underestimated. Reports indicate that nearly half of spike-specific TCRs are directed at unmutated variant regions.

Profiling relied on immunoSEQ multiplex PCR, and the TCRdb table lists in-frame clones only, not all of them. The sample holds about 170,000 clones; around 90% are singletons and the top ten take about 1.6%. The source is an adult in good health. J is TRBJ2-7 and V is TRBV29-1, with a weak D call TRBD1 (6 bases). The sample in question was peripheral blood, obtained on day 0 of AZD1222 vaccination. The CDR3 sequence is CSVGHTGAAEQYF. As DNA, the CDR3 is TGCAGCGTGGGACACACAGGTGCCGCCGAGCAGTACTTC.